The 27 T cell receptor beta chains below come from one sample, sequenced in a study of T cell repertoires in cytomegalovirus infection (dated by TCRdb to about 2019). Sequencing relied on an Illumina HiSeq 1500. TCRdb reanalyzed the raw reads on its own, using fastp at Q25 for trimming and MiXCR for clone calling, and kept in-frame beta chains. Entries that share a CDR3 protein sequence are merged under the most common genes and DNA. Across this sample there are approximately 770,000 distinct CDR3 sequences, with 25% to 35% seen only once. Over 10% of the sample lies in the top ten. The antigens for these receptors are not known. The treatment or condition label on this specimen signifies: in vitro stimulation with specific CMV peptide epitopes to enrich CMV-specific T cells. The specimen was cultured CD8+ T cells from PBMCs, collected from culture after CMV antigen stimulation. The receptors originated from a human donor in good health (CMV status not recorded). Some clones in this sample may be carry-over from other donors' samples.

This clonotype was seen ten or more times. The CDR3 DNA reads TGTGCCAGCAGTTACTCGGACAGGGGGCGCACAGATACGCAGTATTTT. This translates into CASSYSDRGRTDTQYF. The chain employs TRBV6-5 and TRBJ2-3; 11 bases fit TRBD1. The CDR3 contains 16 residues. Per the germline V gene, CDR1 is MNHEY and CDR2 is SVGAGI. The V gene end was trimmed by 0 bases and the J gene end by 1 base; junction bases not matched to a gene: 0.

This clonotype was seen ten or more times. V usage is TRBV27 and J usage is TRBJ1-5; a possible D gene is TRBD1 (6 bases). Germline CDR1 reads MNHEY; CDR2 reads SMNVEV (reference sequence). Trimming left V 6 bases short and J 1 base short, with 16 bases between. The CDR3 is 16 residues long. The CDR3 sequence is CASSPWGGGSNQPQHF. CDR3 bases: TGTGCCAGCAGCCCCTGGGGGGGCGGAAGCAATCAGCCCCAGCATTTT.

The table lists this clonotype with a few counts. The V and J genes are TRBV4-2 and TRBJ2-5; D is perhaps TRBD2 (5 bases). Looked up from germline, CDR1 is LGHNA and CDR2 is YNFKEQ. This CDR3 has 16 amino acids. V shed 1 base and J shed 2 bases, with 14 bases lying between them. The CDR3 DNA follows: TGTGCCAGCAGCCAAGCAGCCGGAGGCGGTCAAGAGACCCAGTACTTC. This gives the protein CASSQAAGGGQETQYF.

A few counts support this clonotype. The V gene is TRBV12-3 or TRBV12-4, the J gene TRBJ2-1, with 8 positions matching TRBD2. Trimming at V came to 2 bases and at J to 8 bases, leaving 5 bases not matched to a gene. The CDR3 is 14 amino acids. The CDR3 loop reads CASSLRLAFDEQFF. Written as DNA, the CDR3 is TGTGCCAGCAGTTTAAGACTAGCGTTCGATGAGCAGTTCTTC.

The V gene is TRBV12-3 or TRBV12-4, the J gene TRBJ2-5; D gene unclear. There are 13 residues in the CDR3. V gave up 7 bases and J gave up 1 base, with 10 bases separating them. CDR3 sequence reads: CASTHETQETQYF. DNA of the CDR3: TGTGCCAGCACCCACGAGACCCAAGAGACCCAGTACTTC.

This clonotype appeared many times. The V call is TRBV19, the J call TRBJ2-3, with 7 bases aligning to TRBD1. The CDR3 is 16 residues long. V was pared by 6 bases and J by 3 bases, with 12 bases of the junction left unmatched. Germline-derived CDR1 and CDR2 are LNHDA and SQIVND (reference sequence). The CDR3 coding sequence is TGTGCCAGTAGATCGGACAGGATAGAAGTTACAGATACGCAGTATTTT. Encoded protein: CASRSDRIEVTDTQYF.

The sample holds a few counts of this clonotype. The chain recombines TRBV6-6 with TRBJ1-5, with D possibly TRBD1 on 5 matching bases. CDR3 length: 16 residues. Germline V lookup: CDR1 MNHNY, CDR2 SVGAGI (reference sequence). Trimming stripped 10 bases from V and 0 bases from J, with 19 bases between. CDR3 protein: CATAGDGLYSNQPQHF. CDR3 bases: TGTGCCACCGCCGGGGACGGCCTTTATAGCAATCAGCCCCAGCATTTT.

Notes on this clonotype: A much larger clone is a single base away; this may be a read error. The chain links TRBV27 to TRBJ2-3; 8 nucleotides line up with TRBD2. Per the germline V gene, CDR1 is MNHEY and CDR2 is SMNVEV (reference sequence). The CDR3 runs to 14 residues. The J segment lost 2 bases and the V segment lost 5 bases, leaving 3 bases of the junction unmatched. CDR3 in DNA: TGTGCCAGCAGTACCGGACTAGCCACAGATACGCAGTATTTT. It translates to CASSTGLATDTQYF.

This clonotype was counted only a few times. The chain uses TRBV5-6 and TRBJ2-1; 12 bases are a match to TRBD2. This CDR3 spans 16 amino acids. Germline V lookup: CDR1 SGHDT, CDR2 YYEEEE. Losses at the gene ends were 4 bases for V and 8 bases for J; bases not matched to a gene: 10. In DNA, the CDR3 is TGTGCCAGCAGCGAAAAGACTAGCGGGGGTGTTCATGAGCAGTTCTTC. This gives the protein CASSEKTSGGVHEQFF.

CDR3 nucleotide sequence: TGTGCCAGCAGCTTAGCTCAACAGGGGGACCAAGAGACCCAGTACTTC. Amino acids: CASSLAQQGDQETQYF. J is TRBJ2-5 and V is TRBV7-3; 8 nucleotides align to TRBD1. CDR1 is SGHTA, CDR2 FQGTGA, per germline. The CDR3 is 16 residues long. V was pared by 2 bases and J by 0 bases, with 5 bases of the junction left unmatched. Supplemented by reference TRBV7-3 and TRBJ2-5, the full variable domain reads GAGVSQTPSNKVTEKGKYVELRCDPISGHTALYWYRQSLGQGPEFLIYFQGTGAADDSGLPNDRFFAVRPEGSVSTLKIQRTERGDSAVYLCASSLAQQGDQETQYFGPGTRLLVL.

The chain has TRBV9 and TRBJ2-1, with TRBD2 matching 7 bases. Germline values: CDR1 SGDLS, CDR2 YYNGEE. V lost 0 bases and J lost 8; bases outside the gene matches: 8. The CDR3 is 15 amino acids. The CDR3 sequence is CASSVAGAGRDEQFF. The CDR3 bases are TGTGCCAGCAGCGTAGCAGGAGCGGGGCGGGATGAGCAGTTCTTC. The full variable domain, with the rest looked up from reference TRBV9 and TRBJ2-1, is DSGVTQTPKHLITATGQRVTLRCSPRSGDLSVYWYQQSLDQGLQFLIQYYNGEERAKGNILERFSAQQFPDLHSELNLSSLELGDSALYFCASSVAGAGRDEQFFGPGTRLTVL.

In this sample, this clonotype turned up once. The rearrangement links TRBV6-5 to TRBJ2-5; TRBD1 or TRBD2 may be the D gene (5 bases each). The CDR3 covers 14 residues. Trimming left V 2 bases short and J 6 bases short, with 13 bases between. The germline gives CDR1 MNHEY, CDR2 SVGAGI. The CDR3 reads CASSYAGTRQTQYF. DNA of the CDR3: TGTGCCAGCAGTTACGCCGGGACGAGGCAGACCCAGTACTTC.

V and J are TRBV7-6 and TRBJ2-1; D unclear. CDR1 is SGHVS and CDR2 is FNYEAQ in the germline V gene. V lost 5 bases and J lost 10, with 9 bases in between. CDR3 length: 11 residues. CDR3 DNA: TGTGCCAGCAGCACCCCTTCGGAGCAGTTCTTC. Its protein product is CASSTPSEQFF. Looking up the rest from reference TRBV7-6 and TRBJ2-1 gives the full variable domain: GAGVSQSPRYKVTKRGQDVALRCDPISGHVSLYWYRQALGQGPEFLTYFNYEAQQDKSGLPNDRFSAERPEGSISTLTIQRTEQRDSAMYRCASSTPSEQFFGPGTRLTVL.

This clonotype was seen a few times. The CDR3 reads CSAEDHMDTQYF. The CDR3 nucleotides are TGCAGTGCTGAGGACCATATGGATACGCAGTATTTT. The rearrangement uses TRBV20-1 and TRBJ2-3; D is unresolved. The CDR3 length is 12 residues. The V and J ends lost 5 bases and 6 bases respectively, with 12 bases between them. Looked up from germline, CDR1 is DFQATT and CDR2 is SNEGSKA (reference sequence).

The J gene is TRBJ2-7, the V gene TRBV5-6, with 7 bases lining up with TRBD2. Germline V lookup: CDR1 SGHDT, CDR2 YYEEEE. The CDR3 is 14 residues long. Trimming cost V 7 bases and J 0 bases; bases outside gene matches: 7. The CDR3 loop is CASCIGGSSYEQYV. CDR3 nucleotides: TGTGCCAGCTGCATCGGGGGGAGCTCCTACGAGCAGTACGTC.

This clonotype is medium-sized within its sample. The rearrangement links TRBV7-6 to TRBJ2-1; D might be TRBD1 or TRBD2, each matching 7 bases. V lost 2 bases to trimming and J lost 8 bases, with 10 bases between them. Germline CDR1 is SGHVS and CDR2 is FNYEAQ. CDR3 length equals 13 residues. The CDR3, as DNA: TGTGCCAGCAGCTTACAGGGGGGGGATGAGCAGTTCTTC. Protein product: CASSLQGGDEQFF.

The chain employs TRBV6-1 and TRBJ2-3; D could derive from TRBD1 or TRBD2 (5 bases each). Looked up from germline, CDR1 is MNHNS and CDR2 is SASEGT. V lost 2 bases to trimming and J lost 4 bases, with 16 bases between them. CDR3 length: 16 amino acids. CDR3 nucleotide sequence: TGTGCCAGCAGTGAAAAAGCCGGGACCCCACCAGATACGCAGTATTTT. Its protein is CASSEKAGTPPDTQYF.

The sample holds many counts of this clonotype. This sequence joins TRBV7-2 and TRBJ2-7; no reliable D call. V lost 5 bases to trimming and J lost 0 bases, with 5 bases between them. Looked up from germline, CDR1 is SGHTA and CDR2 is FQGNSA. The CDR3 extends over 12 amino acids. CDR3 protein: CASSNISYEQYV. CDR3 sequence (DNA): TGTGCCAGCAGCAACATCTCCTACGAGCAGTACGTC.

This clonotype was detected only a few times. V usage is TRBV12-3 or TRBV12-4 and J usage is TRBJ1-1, with D perhaps matching TRBD1 (6 bases). V lost 6 bases and J 0 bases, leaving 11 bases between the germline ends. There are 14 residues in the CDR3. CDR3 region: CASRLTGMNTEAFF. The CDR3 DNA follows: TGTGCCAGCAGACTTACAGGGATGAACACTGAAGCTTTCTTT.

The chain couples TRBV5-1 to TRBJ1-2; D possibly corresponds to TRBD1 (5 bases). The CDR3 covers 14 residues. CDR1 is SGHRS and CDR2 is YFSETQ in the germline V gene. Deletions cut 3 bases from V and 4 bases from J, with 13 bases between. The CDR3 region is CASSSPGLFYGYTF. The DNA for the CDR3 is TGCGCCAGCAGCTCACCGGGACTGTTCTATGGCTACACCTTC.

This clonotype was counted at least ten times. The chain links TRBV12-3 or TRBV12-4 to TRBJ1-1; 7 bases match TRBD1. There are 14 residues in the CDR3. The junction had 7 bases not matched to a gene; V was cut back by 5 bases and J by 4 bases. The CDR3 bases are TGTGCCAGCAGTCCGTCCGCAGGGGGCACTGAAGCTTTCTTT. Protein sequence: CASSPSAGGTEAFF.

The V call is TRBV5-8, the J call TRBJ1-2; D is unclear. The CDR3 contains 14 residues. V shed 1 base and J shed 2 bases, with 9 bases lying between them. Germline CDR1 and CDR2: SGHTS and YDEGEE. The CDR3: CASSLNDMNYGYTF. The CDR3 DNA reads TGTGCCAGCAGCTTGAACGATATGAACTATGGCTACACCTTC.

This clonotype was picked up a small number of times. The chain carries TRBV6-2 or TRBV6-3 and TRBJ2-7; 7 nucleotides align to TRBD1. The germline CDR1 and CDR2 sequences are MNHEY and SVGEGT. The V gene end was trimmed by 2 bases and the J gene end by 6 bases; junction bases not matched to a gene: 7. The CDR3 is 14 amino acids. The CDR3 sequence: CASSYIQGNSEQYV. CDR3 bases: TGTGCCAGCAGTTACATACAGGGGAACAGCGAGCAGTACGTC.

CDR3 DNA sequence: TGTGCCAGCAGCCCACCCCCCGGGTTTCAGGGCTCCAATCAGCCCCAGCATTTT. It encodes CASSPPPGFQGSNQPQHF. J is TRBJ1-5 and V is TRBV11-3; possible D gene TRBD1, 5 bases. With 5 bases removed from V and 3 bases from J, the gap between germline ends came to 23 bases. This CDR3 is 18 amino acids long. CDR1 and CDR2 (germline): SGHNT, YENEEA.

This clonotype was seen a few times. This chain uses TRBV4-1 with TRBJ1-1; maybe TRBD1 (6 bases). The CDR3 has 16 amino acids. Germline CDR1 is MGHRA and CDR2 is YSYEKL. The V end lost 1 base, the J end lost 6 bases, and 18 bases lay between the germline ends. The CDR3: CASSQGAGEAPSEAFF. The CDR3 DNA reads TGCGCCAGCAGCCAAGGGGCAGGGGAAGCCCCATCTGAAGCTTTCTTT.

This chain links TRBV27 with TRBJ1-1; no reliable D call. V was clipped by 2 bases and J by 6 bases, with 16 bases between them. Germline V lookup: CDR1 MNHEY, CDR2 SMNVEV (reference sequence). The CDR3 runs 15 residues. DNA for the CDR3: TGTGCCAGCAGTTTAATGCCCGGGATTGGGCCTGAAGCTTTCTTT. Amino acids: CASSLMPGIGPEAFF.

This clonotype was counted at least ten times. The rearrangement uses TRBV7-9 and TRBJ2-1; 7 bases are a match to TRBD2. The CDR3 extends over 13 amino acids. J was trimmed by 8 bases and V by 6 bases; bases with no gene match: 7. Germline V gives CDR1 SEHNR, CDR2 FQNEAQ (reference sequence). CDR3 bases: TGTGCCAGCAGTCCTGGGGGGGGGGATGAGCAGTTCTTC. Translating gives CASSPGGGDEQFF.